This T cell receptor (beta chain) comes out of a study of cytomegalovirus exposure and HLA in healthy donors. CDR3 length: 14 amino acids. Trimming took 2 bases from V and 2 from J, leaving 13 bases between them. Germline loops: CDR1 GTSNPN, CDR2 SVGIG (reference sequence). PCR involved 60 Vbeta and 13 Jbeta primers. Clones were read by immunoSEQ multiplex PCR, and TCRdb kept only the in-frame ones, dropping some. The profile covers about 18,000 clones, with more than 65% appearing a single time and about 4% taken by the ten largest. Turning to this clone: The antigen remains unidentified.

Overall study findings and caveats: By HLA locus, TCR association rates varied in a later analysis, with DRB1 showing the most and HLA-C the fewest. Overall, approximately 150 TCR beta chains were annotated as cytomegalovirus-associated.

Sequenced input: PBMCs. This sequence was found in a man between 18 and 35 years old in good health and CMV-seronegative. The chain carries TRBV30 and TRBJ2-7; maybe TRBD2 (6 bases). Written as DNA, the CDR3 is TGTGCCTGGAGTCCCGGGACTGGGGCCTACGAGCAGTACTTC. Translated, it gives CAWSPGTGAYEQYF.